This T cell receptor (beta chain) was observed in a study of control samples from healthy donors and cancer patients. V lost 7 bases and J lost 4, with 13 bases in between. The CDR3 is 14 residues long. Germline-derived CDR1 and CDR2 are LNHNV and YYDKDF (reference sequence). TCRdb keeps only in-frame clones here, not all; method: immunoSEQ multiplex PCR. This repertoire shows more than 110,000 clones, roughly nine tenths found once; its top ten account for around 9%. This clone was picked up a small number of times. V is TRBV15 and J is TRBJ2-2; D remains unclear. The sequence was obtained from a woman aged 25 to 39 in good health. Sequencing was performed on blood. DNA of the CDR3: TGTGCCACCACCTTACTACGACGCACCGGGGAGCTGTTTTTT. Translated: CATTLLRRTGELFF.